These 26 T cell receptor beta chains were all obtained from the same sample, sequenced in a study of cytomegalovirus exposure and HLA in healthy donors. Primers for the PCR totalled 60 Vbeta and 13 Jbeta. The table came from immunoSEQ multiplex PCR; TCRdb's copy has only in-frame clones and leaves some out. This listing includes around 65,000 clones. The sequenced sample was PBMCs. These TCRs come from a boy aged 5-17 years in good health and CMV-seronegative.

The rearrangement links TRBV11-2 to TRBJ2-2; the D gene is possibly TRBD2 (5 bases). The CDR3 runs to 15 residues. The V gene's germline CDR1 is SGHAT and CDR2 FQNNGV. The germline V and J ends were trimmed by 5 bases and 4 bases, with 14 bases remaining between them. CDR3 amino acids: CASSHIEGRTGELFF. The DNA for the CDR3 is TGTGCCAGCAGCCACATCGAGGGTCGCACCGGGGAGCTGTTTTTT.

The J gene is TRBJ2-7, the V gene TRBV19; TRBD2 agrees at 8 bases. Trimming at V came to 10 bases and at J to 6 bases, leaving 8 bases not matched to a gene. Germline V lookup: CDR1 LNHDA, CDR2 SQIVND (reference sequence). The CDR3 totals 12 residues. CDR3 region: CATHREGREQYF. CDR3 nucleotides: TGTGCCACGCACCGGGAGGGCCGCGAGCAGTACTTC.

This chain joins TRBV18 and TRBJ1-5, with D perhaps TRBD1 (6 bases). Between the trimmed V and J ends, which lost 3 bases and 0 bases, there was a span of 15 bases. This CDR3 is built from 17 residues. Germline V gene lookup returns CDR1 KGHSH and CDR2 LQKENI. The DNA of the CDR3 is TGTGCCAGCTCACCGGGAACGTGGGGGCATAGCAATCAGCCCCAGCATTTT. Protein sequence: CASSPGTWGHSNQPQHF.

This chain uses TRBV2 with TRBJ2-5; 7 bases match TRBD2. Germline assignment: CDR1 SNHLY and CDR2 FYNNEI. The CDR3 is 13 residues long. With V trimmed by 4 bases and J by 5 bases, 4 bases remained unmatched. The CDR3 nucleotides read TGTGCCAGCAGTGTTGGGAGGGCCGAGACCCAGTACTTC. Its translation: CASSVGRAETQYF.

The chain is built from TRBV7-2 and TRBJ2-7, with TRBD2 identical over 10 bases. Germline loops: CDR1 SGHTA, CDR2 FQGNSA. The CDR3 covers 14 residues. J lost 2 bases, V lost 6 bases, and 4 bases had no gene match. CDR3 nucleotides: TGTGCCAGCAGGAGGACTAGCGGAGCCTACGAGCAGTACTTC. This encodes CASRRTSGAYEQYF. Based on the CDR3 plus reference TRBV7-2 and TRBJ2-7, the full variable domain is GAGVSQSPSNKVTEKGKDVELRCDPISGHTALYWYRQSLGQGLEFLIYFQGNSAPDKSGLPSDRFSAERTGGSVSTLTIQRTQQEDSAVYLCASRRTSGAYEQYFGPGTRLTVT.

The gene calls are TRBV19 and TRBJ2-2; 8 bases fit TRBD1. The ends lost 8 bases at V and 7 bases at J; junction bases unmatched: 6. Germline V gives CDR1 LNHDA, CDR2 SQIVND (reference sequence). This CDR3 region has 13 residues. The CDR3 loop reads CASGEQGVGELFF. The CDR3 DNA reads TGTGCCAGTGGAGAACAGGGGGTCGGGGAGCTGTTTTTT.

V gene TRBV7-9 combines with J gene TRBJ1-4; no clear D gene. The V gene lost 5 bases and the J gene lost 4 bases, with 14 bases spanning the gap. This CDR3 spans 15 amino acids. CDR1 and CDR2 from the germline V gene are SEHNR and FQNEAQ (reference sequence). CDR3 protein: CASSGLGVGNEKLFF. The CDR3 DNA reads TGTGCCAGCAGCGGTTTGGGCGTTGGTAATGAAAAACTGTTTTTT.

The chain combines TRBV4-1 with TRBJ2-7; TRBD1 matches at 8 bases. CDR3 size: 16 residues. Trimming removed 3 bases from V and 2 bases from J; junction bases left unmatched: 9. Germline CDR1 reads MGHRA; CDR2 reads YSYEKL. This chain's CDR3 is CASSHDPLQGAYEQYF. The CDR3 DNA sequence: TGCGCCAGCAGCCACGATCCCCTACAGGGGGCCTACGAGCAGTACTTC.

This chain joins TRBV7-8 and TRBJ1-4; TRBD1 aligns across 9 bases. With V trimmed by 1 base and J by 0 bases, 6 bases remained unmatched. CDR3 size: 18 residues. CDR1 and CDR2 (germline): SGHVS, FQNEAQ. The CDR3 DNA is TGTGCCAGCAGCTTAGTCTACAGGGGGCTTTCAACTAATGAAAAACTGTTTTTT. Translated, it gives CASSLVYRGLSTNEKLFF.

The chain recombines TRBV6-1 with TRBJ2-5, with D possibly TRBD1 on 6 matching bases. This CDR3 contains 13 residues. Germline lookup yields CDR1 MNHNS and CDR2 SASEGT. V gave up 6 bases and J gave up 2 bases, with 10 bases separating them. This CDR3 reads CASRRTAQETQYF. As DNA, the CDR3 is TGTGCCAGCAGGAGGACAGCACAAGAGACCCAGTACTTC.

This sequence joins TRBV7-2 and TRBJ2-1, with TRBD2 matching over 11 bases. Looked up from germline, CDR1 is SGHTA and CDR2 is FQGNSA. The CDR3 sequence is 15 residues long. Trimming at V came to 3 bases and at J to 5 bases, leaving 3 bases not matched to a gene. CDR3 protein: CASSFPGLADNEQFF. The CDR3 DNA reads as TGTGCCAGCAGCTTCCCGGGACTAGCGGACAATGAGCAGTTCTTC.

This sequence joins TRBV7-2 and TRBJ1-4; weak D call: TRBD1 (6 bases). V shed 4 bases and J shed 15 bases, with 15 bases lying between them. CDR3 length: 12 amino acids. Germline CDR1 SGHTA, CDR2 FQGNSA. The CDR3 loop reads CASSSGQSKVFF. The CDR3, as DNA: TGTGCCAGCAGCTCTGGACAGTCGAAGGTGTTTTTT. The full variable domain, in which reference TRBV7-2 and TRBJ1-4 provide the parts outside the CDR3, is GAGVSQSPSNKVTEKGKDVELRCDPISGHTALYWYRQSLGQGLEFLIYFQGNSAPDKSGLPSDRFSAERTGGSVSTLTIQRTQQEDSAVYLCASSSGQSKVFFGSGTQLSVL.

The chain combines TRBV10-2 with TRBJ2-1, with TRBD2 identical over 11 bases. With V trimmed by 6 bases and J by 6 bases, 4 bases remained unmatched. Germline V gene sequence: CDR1 WSHSY, CDR2 SAAADI. The CDR3 runs 14 residues. The CDR3, as DNA: TGCGCCAGCAGGTTAGCGGGGGGGTTCAATGAGCAGTTCTTC. This gives the protein CASRLAGGFNEQFF.

This chain uses TRBV19 with TRBJ1-1; unclear D gene. Germline CDR1 LNHDA, CDR2 SQIVND (reference sequence). The CDR3 is 13 residues long. Trimming stripped 4 bases from V and 2 bases from J, with 8 bases between. CDR3 in amino acids: CASSNAVNTEAFF. The CDR3 DNA sequence: TGTGCCAGTAGTAACGCAGTTAACACTGAAGCTTTCTTT.

The rearrangement links TRBV2 to TRBJ1-6; maybe TRBD1 (5 bases). The CDR3 runs to 14 residues. Germline lookup yields CDR1 SNHLY and CDR2 FYNNEI. The germline V and J ends were trimmed by 10 bases and 6 bases, with 16 bases remaining between them. DNA for the CDR3: TGTGCCACCCCCTTAACAGGCCCTAATTCACCCCTCCACTTT. It codes for CATPLTGPNSPLHF.

The chain uses TRBV6-4 and TRBJ1-2; 11 positions match TRBD1. With 2 bases clipped from V and 7 bases from J, the junction kept 6 bases outside the gene matches. CDR1 MRHNA and CDR2 SNTAGT come from the germline V gene. The CDR3 runs to 15 residues. CDR3 bases: TGTGCCAGCAGTGACACGGGACAGGGGGAGAGTGGCTACACCTTC. Its translation is CASSDTGQGESGYTF.

This chain connects TRBV6-5 to TRBJ1-2; 7 nucleotides line up with TRBD1. Germline trimming cut 2 bases from V and 8 bases from J; bases unmatched to any gene: 5. The CDR3 is made up of 13 amino acids. Per germline, CDR1 MNHEY and CDR2 SVGAGI. The CDR3 DNA reads as TGTGCCAGCAGTTACACAGGGGTGAGAGGCTACACCTTC. Protein sequence: CASSYTGVRGYTF.

The V and J genes are TRBV10-2 and TRBJ2-1, with 8 positions matching TRBD2. The CDR3 has 17 residues. V was clipped by 7 bases and J by 6 bases; unmatched bases: 17. Per the germline V gene, CDR1 is WSHSY and CDR2 is SAAADI. CDR3 DNA sequence: TGCGCCAGCACCGGGTTCGAGCGGGGGCTCTCAGGCAATGAGCAGTTCTTC. Protein sequence: CASTGFERGLSGNEQFF.

This chain links TRBV5-1 with TRBJ2-1, with 11 bases identical to TRBD2. Germline values: CDR1 SGHRS, CDR2 YFSETQ. V shed 3 bases, J shed 4 bases, and the junction held 3 bases outside the gene matches. There are 15 residues in the CDR3. The CDR3 is CASSSGLAVYNEQFF. The CDR3 DNA sequence: TGCGCCAGCAGCTCGGGACTAGCGGTATACAATGAGCAGTTCTTC.

The gene calls are TRBV7-9 and TRBJ2-1, with 10 bases aligning to TRBD1. V lost 3 bases and J lost 10; bases outside the gene matches: 21. This CDR3 is built from 19 residues. Germline values: CDR1 SEHNR, CDR2 FQNEAQ (reference sequence). CDR3 protein: CASSFTGTGVLAGYKEQFF. CDR3 DNA: TGTGCCAGCAGCTTTACCGGGACAGGGGTTCTAGCGGGTTATAAGGAGCAGTTCTTC.

The rearrangement joins TRBV7-6 to TRBJ1-4; TRBD1 might be the D (5 bases). There are 14 residues in the CDR3. Deletions cut 1 base from V and 8 bases from J, with 11 bases between. Germline-derived CDR1 and CDR2 are SGHVS and FNYEAQ. The DNA for the CDR3 is TGTGCCAGCAGCTTAGAGGGACTTGGAGAAAAACTGTTTTTT. It codes for CASSLEGLGEKLFF. Full variable domain (outside the CDR3, taken from reference TRBV7-6 and TRBJ1-4): GAGVSQSPRYKVTKRGQDVALRCDPISGHVSLYWYRQALGQGPEFLTYFNYEAQQDKSGLPNDRFSAERPEGSISTLTIQRTEQRDSAMYRCASSLEGLGEKLFFGSGTQLSVL.

This chain uses TRBV28 with TRBJ1-1; D may be TRBD1 (6 bases). CDR1 and CDR2 (germline): MDHEN, SYDVKM. Trimming stripped 5 bases from V and 0 bases from J, with 22 bases between. This CDR3 contains 18 residues. CDR3 sequence reads: CASSLLAPRGKVNTEAFF. Here the CDR3 DNA reads TGTGCCAGCAGTCTCCTGGCCCCCAGGGGTAAGGTGAACACTGAAGCTTTCTTT.

The CDR3 DNA follows: TGTGCCAGCAGCTTATCCTCTGTGGGACAGTACAATGAGCAGTTCTTC. It translates to CASSLSSVGQYNEQFF. The chain recombines TRBV7-3 with TRBJ2-1; 7 bases fit TRBD1. Germline CDR1 SGHTA, CDR2 FQGTGA. This CDR3 has 16 amino acids. V was clipped by 2 bases and J by 4 bases; unmatched bases: 8. Based on the CDR3 plus reference TRBV7-3 and TRBJ2-1, the full variable domain is GAGVSQTPSNKVTEKGKYVELRCDPISGHTALYWYRQSLGQGPEFLIYFQGTGAADDSGLPNDRFFAVRPEGSVSTLKIQRTERGDSAVYLCASSLSSVGQYNEQFFGPGTRLTVL.

The rearrangement links TRBV4-3 to TRBJ2-5, with D tentatively TRBD1 (6 bases). The J call may be in error: the DNA end matches TRBJ2-7 better. The CDR3 is made up of 16 amino acids. CDR1 and CDR2 from the germline V gene are LGHNA and YSLEER. For the CDR3, the DNA is TGCGCCAGCAGCCAGGTGGGGGCAGGGGCGATCCACGAGCAGTACTTC. This sequence encodes CASSQVGAGAIHEQYF.

The J gene is TRBJ1-1, the V gene TRBV9, with 7 nucleotides matching TRBD1. CDR3 length: 15 residues. Germline V gene sequence: CDR1 SGDLS, CDR2 YYNGEE. Germline trimming cut 0 bases from V and 11 bases from J; bases unmatched to any gene: 13. The CDR3 protein is CASSVVPTGEGDAFF. DNA of the CDR3: TGTGCCAGCAGCGTAGTCCCAACAGGGGAAGGGGATGCTTTCTTT. Full variable domain (outside the CDR3, taken from reference TRBV9 and TRBJ1-1): DSGVTQTPKHLITATGQRVTLRCSPRSGDLSVYWYQQSLDQGLQFLIQYYNGEERAKGNILERFSAQQFPDLHSELNLSSLELGDSALYFCASSVVPTGEGDAFFGQGTRLTVV.

The chain joins TRBV5-1 to TRBJ2-7; TRBD2 matches 7 bases. CDR3 size: 13 residues. CDR1 and CDR2 from the germline V gene are SGHRS and YFSETQ. V shed 5 bases, J shed 0 bases, and the junction held 2 bases outside the gene matches. This CDR3 reads CASSPSGSYEQYF. The DNA of the CDR3 is TGCGCCAGCAGTCCTAGCGGCTCCTACGAGCAGTACTTC.